The rows below give T cell receptor beta chains drawn from one sample of a study of shared clonotypes between healthy human individuals. Libraries were prepared by immunoSEQ multiplex PCR; TCRdb keeps only in-frame clonotypes and omits some of them. Among about 2.4 million clones listed, approximately 94% were seen once. Material for sequencing was naive CD4+ T cells from PBMCs. Source of these receptors: a man aged 18 to 35 in good health. Some clones in this sample may be carry-over from other donors' samples. Each CDR3 is given with its conserved first and last residue. D genes are given only for firm matches. The listing skips clone size in some rows; elsewhere it reads once, few, many or a size class.

J gene | V gene | D gene | clone size | CDR3 protein | CDR3 DNA
TRBJ1-2 | TRBV7-2 | NA | NA | CASSLGGTVSNYGYTF | TGTGCCAGCAGCTTAGGGGGGACCGTATCTAACTATGGCTACACCTTC
TRBJ1-6 | TRBV29-1 | NA | NA | CSVEQGKNSPLHF | TGCAGCGTTGAGCAAGGGAAAAATTCACCCCTCCACTTT
TRBJ2-7 | TRBV11-2 | NA | NA | CASLEGRNPYEQYF | TGTGCCAGCCTAGAAGGGCGAAACCCCTACGAGCAGTACTTC
TRBJ2-2 | TRBV5-6 | NA | NA | CASSGTYTGELFF | TGTGCCAGCAGCGGGACCTACACCGGGGAGCTGTTTTTT
TRBJ1-1 | TRBV6-5 | NA | NA | CASSTHGGLNTEAFF | TGTGCCAGCAGCACCCACGGGGGGTTGAACACTGAAGCTTTCTTT
TRBJ1-2 | TRBV28 | TRBD1 | NA | CASRGGGGVLANYGYTF | TGTGCCAGCAGGGGCGGAGGGGGCGTTCTCGCTAACTATGGCTACACCTTC
TRBJ2-5 | TRBV29-1 | NA | NA | CSVKGQTWKETQYF | TGCAGCGTTAAGGGGCAGACCTGGAAAGAGACCCAGTACTTC
TRBJ2-2 | TRBV18 | NA | NA | CASSPPFPGPETGELFF | TGTGCCAGCTCACCACCATTTCCGGGGCCCGAGACCGGGGAGCTGTTTTTT
TRBJ2-1 | TRBV25-1 | NA | once | CASSEMMLPSSYNEQFF | TGTGCCAGCAGTGAAATGATGCTTCCGAGCTCCTACAATGAGCAGTTCTTC
TRBJ1-2 | TRBV28 | TRBD1 | once | CASRFWATGSNGYTF | TGTGCCAGCAGGTTCTGGGCGACAGGGTCTAATGGCTACACCTTC
TRBJ2-7 | TRBV7-2 | NA | once | CASSPRRTYEQYF | TGTGCCAGCAGCCCTAGGAGAACCTACGAGCAGTACTTC
TRBJ2-5 | TRBV7-2 | TRBD1 | NA | CASRPGTGPGETQYF | TGTGCCAGCAGGCCGGGGACAGGACCGGGGGAGACCCAGTACTTC
TRBJ2-2 | TRBV5-6 | NA | NA | CASSLYARFAGELFF | TGTGCCAGCAGCTTATATGCCCGGTTTGCCGGGGAGCTGTTTTTT
TRBJ2-7 | TRBV5-4 | NA | NA | CASSLAGGRGSYEQYF | TGTGCCAGCAGCTTGGCTGGAGGTAGGGGCTCCTACGAGCAGTACTTC
TRBJ1-1 | TRBV5-6 | NA | NA | CASSLGVEAFF | TGTGCCAGCAGCTTGGGGGTTGAAGCTTTCTTT
TRBJ2-7 | TRBV5-6 | NA | NA | CASSTLDSYEQYF | TGTGCCAGCAGCACCCTGGACAGCTACGAGCAGTACTTC
TRBJ2-7 | TRBV14 | TRBD1 | NA | CASSRGQGTREQYF | TGTGCCAGCAGCCGGGGACAGGGGACGAGAGAGCAGTACTTC
TRBJ2-2 | TRBV5-4 | NA | once | CASSYPDSNTGELFF | TGTGCCAGCAGCTACCCCGACAGTAACACCGGGGAGCTGTTTTTT
TRBJ1-6 | TRBV10-3 | TRBD1 | NA | CAISDRGQISPLHF | TGTGCCATCAGTGATAGGGGGCAGATTTCACCCCTCCACTTT
TRBJ1-3 | TRBV6-6 | NA | NA | CASINRNTIYF | TGTGCCAGCATTAATAGAAACACCATATATTTT
TRBJ2-3 | TRBV7-9 | TRBD2 | NA | CASSPGTSGSGGTDTQYF | TGTGCCAGCAGCCCCGGGACTAGCGGGAGCGGGGGCACAGATACGCAGTATTTT
TRBJ2-1 | TRBV18 | TRBD1 | NA | CASSFGTGGYNEQFF | TGTGCCAGCTCATTTGGGACAGGGGGATACAATGAGCAGTTCTTC
TRBJ2-7 | TRBV18 | NA | NA | CASSPLEGFEQYF | TGTGCCAGCTCACCCCTTGAGGGGTTCGAGCAGTACTTC
TRBJ1-1 | TRBV16 | NA | few | CASSQLENTEAFF | TGTGCCAGCAGCCAATTGGAGAACACTGAAGCTTTCTTT
TRBJ2-1 | TRBV18 | TRBD1 | NA | CASSLLRPGTGGYNEQFF | TGTGCCAGCTCACTACTACGTCCCGGGACAGGGGGCTACAATGAGCAGTTCTTC
TRBJ1-1 | TRBV27 | NA | NA | CASSPRTVQMNTEAFF | TGTGCCAGCAGTCCCCGGACAGTACAGATGAACACTGAAGCTTTCTTT
TRBJ2-3 | TRBV7-3 | TRBD1 | NA | CASSSQGNEQGDTQYF | TGTGCCAGCAGCTCACAGGGGAACGAGCAGGGAGATACGCAGTATTTT
TRBJ1-2 | TRBV19 | NA | NA | CASSIVGGGYGYTF | TGTGCCAGTAGTATTGTCGGGGGAGGCTATGGCTACACCTTC
TRBJ2-3 | TRBV7-8 | NA | NA | CASSLRLTGADTQYF | TGTGCCAGCAGCTTACGGCTGACCGGGGCAGATACGCAGTATTTT
TRBJ1-2 | TRBV2 | TRBD1 | NA | CASWTGGFYGYTF | TGTGCCAGCTGGACAGGGGGCTTCTATGGCTACACCTTC
TRBJ2-2 | TRBV27 | TRBD1 | NA | CASSLGQGRAGELFF | TGTGCCAGCAGCCTCGGACAGGGGAGGGCCGGGGAGCTGTTTTTT
TRBJ2-5 | TRBV7-9 | TRBD1 | NA | CASSSPPGQGLETQYF | TGTGCCAGCAGCTCCCCTCCGGGACAGGGTCTAGAGACCCAGTACTTC
TRBJ2-1 | TRBV30 | NA | NA | CAWSPGSGSYNEQFF | TGTGCCTGGAGTCCGGGTAGCGGTTCCTACAATGAGCAGTTCTTC
TRBJ2-7 | TRBV6-5 | NA | NA | CASSGTGTGPSEQYF | TGTGCCAGCAGCGGAACCGGGACGGGGCCCTCCGAGCAGTACTTC
TRBJ2-2 | TRBV2 | NA | NA | CASTGSGELFF | TGTGCCAGCACGGGATCCGGGGAGCTGTTTTTT
TRBJ1-2 | TRBV5-1 | TRBD1 | NA | CASSLSGGEGGYTF | TGCGCCAGCAGCTTGTCAGGGGGCGAGGGTGGCTACACCTTC
TRBJ2-7 | TRBV11-3 | NA | NA | CASSPSRWAYEQYF | TGTGCCAGCAGCCCAAGCAGGTGGGCCTACGAGCAGTACTTC
TRBJ2-3 | TRBV28 | NA | NA | CASSTNADTQYF | TGTGCCAGCAGTACAAATGCAGATACGCAGTATTTT
TRBJ2-7 | TRBV6-1 | TRBD1 | NA | CASSEMKQGDRQYF | TGTGCCAGCAGTGAAATGAAACAGGGGGATAGGCAGTACTTC
TRBJ2-1 | TRBV25-1 | NA | NA | CASSEPQGRPYNEQFF | TGTGCCAGCAGTGAACCCCAGGGGAGGCCCTACAATGAGCAGTTCTTC
TRBJ2-5 | TRBV7-8 | NA | NA | CASSFETQYF | TGTGCCAGCAGCTTCGAGACCCAGTACTTC
TRBJ2-7 | TRBV2 | NA | NA | CASSVGTYSYEQYF | TGTGCCAGCAGTGTGGGGACCTACTCCTACGAGCAGTACTTC
TRBJ2-7 | TRBV18 | NA | NA | CASSRGGSYEQYF | TGTGCCAGCTCCCGTGGCGGTTCCTACGAGCAGTACTTC
TRBJ2-7 | TRBV15 | NA | NA | CATSRDRDSYEQYF | TGTGCCACCAGCAGAGACCGGGACTCCTACGAGCAGTACTTC
TRBJ2-3 | TRBV28 | NA | NA | CASKPAGPTDTQYF | TGTGCCAGCAAACCCGCGGGACCCACAGATACGCAGTATTTT
TRBJ2-3 | TRBV7-2 | TRBD1 | NA | CASTGQGASTDTQYF | TGTGCCAGCACCGGACAGGGGGCAAGCACAGATACGCAGTATTTT
TRBJ2-5 | TRBV7-6 | TRBD2 | NA | CASSSSGGETQYF | TGTGCCAGCAGCTCTAGCGGGGGGGAGACCCAGTACTTC
TRBJ2-2 | TRBV10-3 | NA | NA | CAISAMSISGELFF | TGTGCCATCAGCGCAATGTCCATCTCCGGGGAGCTGTTTTTT
TRBJ1-5 | TRBV27 | NA | NA | CASSPLDSSNQPQHF | TGTGCCAGCAGTCCCCTCGACAGCTCGAATCAGCCCCAGCATTTT
TRBJ2-2 | TRBV7-3 | NA | NA | CASSSEAGELFF | TGTGCCAGCAGCTCCGAGGCCGGGGAGCTGTTTTTT
TRBJ1-2 | TRBV28 | NA | NA | CASSFRGAYGYTF | TGTGCCAGCAGTTTTCGGGGCGCCTATGGCTACACCTTC
TRBJ2-7 | TRBV18 | NA | NA | CASTNTGTGPYEQYF | TGTGCCAGCACAAATACCGGGACGGGACCCTACGAGCAGTACTTC
TRBJ1-1 | TRBV20-1 | NA | NA | CSARDIGFF | TGCAGTGCTAGAGATATTGGTTTCTTT